This T cell receptor beta chain came from a study of cytomegalovirus exposure and HLA in healthy donors. The study's findings and limits: In a later analysis, a missense DCLRE1C variant was linked to TCR beta V- and J-gene trimming.

V shed 1 base and J 5 bases; nucleotides not matched to a gene: 2. This CDR3 comprises 13 residues. Germline CDR1 and CDR2: SGHRS and YFSETQ. Both 60 Vbeta primers and 13 Jbeta primers went into the PCR. TCRdb's table, derived via immunoSEQ multiplex PCR, lists solely in-frame clones and lacks some. The sample has some 44,000 clones; approximately 86% are singletons. Comment on this clone: Its antigen is still unknown.

The receptor comes from a woman between 40 and 55 years old in good health and CMV-seropositive. Sequenced sample: PBMCs. The rearrangement uses TRBV5-1 and TRBJ1-2; 7 bases agree with TRBD1. The CDR3 DNA sequence: TGCGCCAGCAGCTTGTTACAGGGGTATGGCTACACCTTC. Amino acid sequence: CASSLLQGYGYTF.